This TCR beta chain was profiled in a study of blood T cell repertoires in COVID-19. Study in general: The United States, Italy and Spain supplied acute and convalescent COVID-19 samples. T cells, B-cell-depleted T cells, or PBMCs provided the cDNA or gDNA that served as material.

Original processing methods: For nucleated cells, counts were estimated from reference gene primer amplification. The repertoire was sequenced with immunoSEQ multiplex PCR; TCRdb's copy has only in-frame clones and lacks some. That table furnishes V, J and clone size, whereas the DNA furnished D and trimming. Among roughly 200,000 clones listed, about 90% were seen once. Germline V CDR1 and CDR2: SEHNR, FQNEAQ (reference sequence). With 0 bases clipped from V and 1 base from J, the junction kept 5 bases outside the gene matches. The CDR3 is 16 amino acids. Material for sequencing was peripheral blood. This rearrangement joins TRBV7-9 to TRBJ1-1; 7 bases line up with TRBD1. This sequence was found in a man between 18 and 35 years old with active or convalescent COVID-19. This CDR3 is CASSLASGTENTEAFF. As DNA, the CDR3 is TGTGCCAGCAGCTTAGCGTCAGGGACAGAGAACACTGAAGCTTTCTTT.